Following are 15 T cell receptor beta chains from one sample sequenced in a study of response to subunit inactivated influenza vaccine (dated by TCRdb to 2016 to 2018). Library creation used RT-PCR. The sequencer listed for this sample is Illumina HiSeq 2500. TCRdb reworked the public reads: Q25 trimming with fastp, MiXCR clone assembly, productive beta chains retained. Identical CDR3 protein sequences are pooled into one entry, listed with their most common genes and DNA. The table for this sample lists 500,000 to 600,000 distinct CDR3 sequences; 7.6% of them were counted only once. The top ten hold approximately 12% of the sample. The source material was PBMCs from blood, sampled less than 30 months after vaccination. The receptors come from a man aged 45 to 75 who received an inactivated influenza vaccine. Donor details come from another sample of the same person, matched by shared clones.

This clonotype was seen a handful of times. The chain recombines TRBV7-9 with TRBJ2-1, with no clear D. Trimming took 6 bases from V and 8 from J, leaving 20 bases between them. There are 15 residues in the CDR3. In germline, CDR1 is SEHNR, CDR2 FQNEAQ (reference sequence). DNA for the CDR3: TGTGCCAGCAGGTCACCCGGGCCACGACAATATGAGCAGTTCTTC. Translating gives CASRSPGPRQYEQFF.

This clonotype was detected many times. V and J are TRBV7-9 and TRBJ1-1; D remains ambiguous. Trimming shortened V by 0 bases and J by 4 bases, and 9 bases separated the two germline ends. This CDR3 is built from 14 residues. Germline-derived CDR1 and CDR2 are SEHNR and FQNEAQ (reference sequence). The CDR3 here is CASSLAYGGTEAFF. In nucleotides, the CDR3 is TGTGCCAGCAGCTTAGCGTATGGAGGCACTGAAGCTTTCTTT.

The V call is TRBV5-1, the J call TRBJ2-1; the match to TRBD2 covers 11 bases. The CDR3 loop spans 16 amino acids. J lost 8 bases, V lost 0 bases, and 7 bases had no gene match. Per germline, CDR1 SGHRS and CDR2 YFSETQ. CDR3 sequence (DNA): TGCGCCAGCAGCTTGGCTACTAGCGGGAGTATCTATGAGCAGTTCTTC. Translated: CASSLATSGSIYEQFF.

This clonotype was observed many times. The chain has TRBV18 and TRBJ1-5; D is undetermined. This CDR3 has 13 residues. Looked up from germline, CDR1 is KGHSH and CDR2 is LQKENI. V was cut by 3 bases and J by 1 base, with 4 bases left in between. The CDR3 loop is CASSPGSNQPQHF. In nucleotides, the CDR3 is TGTGCCAGCTCACCTGGGAGCAATCAGCCCCAGCATTTT. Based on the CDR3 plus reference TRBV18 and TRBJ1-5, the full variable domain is NAGVMQNPRHLVRRRGQEARLRCSPMKGHSHVYWYRQLPEEGLKFMVYLQKENIIDESGMPKERFSAEFPKEGPSILRIQQVVRGDSAAYFCASSPGSNQPQHFGDGTRLSIL.

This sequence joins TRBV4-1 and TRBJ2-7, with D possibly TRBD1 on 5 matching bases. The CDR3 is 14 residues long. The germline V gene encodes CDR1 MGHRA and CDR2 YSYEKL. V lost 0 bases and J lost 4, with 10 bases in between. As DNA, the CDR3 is TGCGCCAGCAGCCAAGAGGGGCGTGGGTACGAGCAGTACTTC. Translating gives CASSQEGRGYEQYF.

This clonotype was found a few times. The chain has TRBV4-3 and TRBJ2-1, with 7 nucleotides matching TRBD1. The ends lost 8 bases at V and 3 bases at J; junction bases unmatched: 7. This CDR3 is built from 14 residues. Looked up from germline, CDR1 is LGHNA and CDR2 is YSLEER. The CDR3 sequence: CASDRRTGYNEQFF. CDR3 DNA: TGCGCCAGCGACCGCCGGACAGGCTACAATGAGCAGTTCTTC.

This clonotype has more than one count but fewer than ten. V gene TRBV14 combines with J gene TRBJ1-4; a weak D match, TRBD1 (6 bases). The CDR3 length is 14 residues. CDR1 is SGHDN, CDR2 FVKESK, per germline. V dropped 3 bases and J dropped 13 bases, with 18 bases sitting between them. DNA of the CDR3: TGTGCCAGCAGCCAGGTTGTGGCAGGGGCTCGACTGTTTTTT. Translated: CASSQVVAGARLFF.

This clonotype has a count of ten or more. The CDR3 region is CASSLSPGRSSYEQYF. The CDR3 DNA reads as TGCGCCAGCAGCTTGTCCCCGGGAAGGAGCTCCTACGAGCAGTACTTC. The rearrangement uses TRBV5-1 and TRBJ2-7; a possible D gene is TRBD2 (5 bases). V shed 1 base and J shed 0 bases, with 14 bases lying between them. CDR1 is SGHRS and CDR2 is YFSETQ in the germline V gene. This CDR3 contains 16 residues.

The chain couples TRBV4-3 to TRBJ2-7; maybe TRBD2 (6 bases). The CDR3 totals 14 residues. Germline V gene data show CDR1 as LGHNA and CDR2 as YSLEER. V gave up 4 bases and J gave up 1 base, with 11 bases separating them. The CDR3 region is CASSRLANSYEQYF. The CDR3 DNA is TGCGCCAGCAGCCGCCTAGCGAATTCCTACGAGCAGTACTTC.

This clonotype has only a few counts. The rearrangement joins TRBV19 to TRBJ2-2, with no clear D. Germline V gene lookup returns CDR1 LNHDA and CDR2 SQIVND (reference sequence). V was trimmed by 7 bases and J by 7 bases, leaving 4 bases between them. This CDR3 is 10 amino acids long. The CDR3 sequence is CASNFGELFF. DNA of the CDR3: TGTGCCAGTAACTTCGGGGAGCTGTTTTTT.

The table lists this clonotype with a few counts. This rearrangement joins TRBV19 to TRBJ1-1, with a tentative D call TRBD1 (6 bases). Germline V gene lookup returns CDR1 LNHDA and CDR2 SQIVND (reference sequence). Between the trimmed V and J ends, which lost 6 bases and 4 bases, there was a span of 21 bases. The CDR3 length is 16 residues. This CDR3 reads CASSPGRGGVGTEAFF. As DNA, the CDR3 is TGTGCCAGTAGCCCCGGCAGGGGCGGGGTCGGCACTGAAGCTTTCTTT.

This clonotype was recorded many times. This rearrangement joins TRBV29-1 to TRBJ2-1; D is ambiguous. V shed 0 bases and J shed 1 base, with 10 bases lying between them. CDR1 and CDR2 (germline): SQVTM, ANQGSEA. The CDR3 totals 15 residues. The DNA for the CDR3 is TGCAGCGTTGAAGAGGGGTACCTATCCTACAATGAGCAGTTCTTC. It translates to CSVEEGYLSYNEQFF.

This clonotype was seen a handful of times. CDR3 sequence: CASSKGQGAETEAFF. CDR3 sequence (DNA): TGTGCCAGCAGCAAGGGACAGGGGGCAGAGACTGAAGCTTTCTTT. The chain combines TRBV9 with TRBJ1-1, with 12 nucleotides matching TRBD1. This CDR3 region has 15 residues. CDR1 is SGDLS and CDR2 is YYNGEE in the germline V gene. Trimming removed 4 bases from V and 5 bases from J; junction bases left unmatched: 6.

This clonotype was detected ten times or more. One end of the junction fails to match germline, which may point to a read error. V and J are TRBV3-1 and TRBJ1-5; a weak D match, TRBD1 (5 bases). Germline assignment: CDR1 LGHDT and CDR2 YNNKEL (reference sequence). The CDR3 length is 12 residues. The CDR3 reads CASGQGGQPQHF. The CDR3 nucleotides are TGTGCCAGCGGCCAGGGTGGACAGCCCCAGCATTTT.

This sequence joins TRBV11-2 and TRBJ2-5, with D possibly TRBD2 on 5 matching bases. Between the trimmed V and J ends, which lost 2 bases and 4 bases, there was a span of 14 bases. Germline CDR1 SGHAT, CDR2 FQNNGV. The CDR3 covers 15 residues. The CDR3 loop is CASSLTRSRGETQYF. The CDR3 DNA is TGTGCCAGCAGCTTAACTCGGTCCCGGGGAGAGACCCAGTACTTC.